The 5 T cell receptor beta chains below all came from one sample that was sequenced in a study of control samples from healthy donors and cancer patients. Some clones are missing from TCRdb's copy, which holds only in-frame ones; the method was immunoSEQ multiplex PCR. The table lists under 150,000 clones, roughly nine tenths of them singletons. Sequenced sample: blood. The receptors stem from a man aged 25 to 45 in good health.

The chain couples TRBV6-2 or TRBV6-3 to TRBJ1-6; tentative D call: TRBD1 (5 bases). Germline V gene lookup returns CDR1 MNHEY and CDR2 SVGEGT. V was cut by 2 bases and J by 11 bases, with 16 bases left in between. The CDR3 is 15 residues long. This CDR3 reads CASSYEGTASTPLHF. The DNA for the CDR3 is TGTGCCAGCAGTTACGAGGGGACTGCATCGACACCCCTCCACTTT.

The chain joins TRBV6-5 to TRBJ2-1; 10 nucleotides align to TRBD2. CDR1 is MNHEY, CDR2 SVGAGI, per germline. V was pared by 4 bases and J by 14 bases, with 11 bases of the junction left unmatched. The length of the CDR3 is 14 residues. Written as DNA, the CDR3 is TGTGCCAGCAGTTTAAGAGGACTAGCGGAGAGCAAGTTCTTC. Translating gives CASSLRGLAESKFF.

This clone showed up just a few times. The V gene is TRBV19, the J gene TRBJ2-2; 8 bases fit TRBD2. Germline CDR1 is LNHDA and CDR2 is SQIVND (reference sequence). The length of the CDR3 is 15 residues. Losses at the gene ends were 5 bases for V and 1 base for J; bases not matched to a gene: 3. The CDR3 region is CASSPLAGNTGELFF. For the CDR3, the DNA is TGTGCCAGTAGTCCCCTAGCGGGGAACACCGGGGAGCTGTTTTTT.

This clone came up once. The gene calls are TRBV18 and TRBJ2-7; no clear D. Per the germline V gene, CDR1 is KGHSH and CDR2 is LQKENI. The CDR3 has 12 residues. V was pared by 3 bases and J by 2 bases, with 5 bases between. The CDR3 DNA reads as TGTGCCAGCTCACCGGGGACCTACGAGCAGTACTTC. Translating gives CASSPGTYEQYF. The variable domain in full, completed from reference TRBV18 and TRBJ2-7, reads NAGVMQNPRHLVRRRGQEARLRCSPMKGHSHVYWYRQLPEEGLKFMVYLQKENIIDESGMPKERFSAEFPKEGPSILRIQQVVRGDSAAYFCASSPGTYEQYFGPGTRLTVT.

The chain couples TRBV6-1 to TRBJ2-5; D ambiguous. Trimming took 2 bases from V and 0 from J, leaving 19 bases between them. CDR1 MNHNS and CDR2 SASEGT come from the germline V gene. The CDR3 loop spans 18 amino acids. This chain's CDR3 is CASSEPVPNPTNQETQYF. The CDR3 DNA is TGTGCCAGCAGTGAACCCGTACCGAATCCAACTAACCAAGAGACCCAGTACTTC.